The 26 T cell receptor beta chains below come from one sample, sequenced in a study of T cells in Graves' hyperthyroidism and ophthalmopathy. The investigators amplified TCR beta CDR3 regions from RNA transcripts. First-round RT-PCR with HTBI primers amplified the TCR CDR3 region. TCRdb reanalysed the multiplex PCR reads using MiXCR and keeps one entry per CDR3 protein. This table has about 580,000 distinct CDR3 sequences, just over 45% appearing once. Source material: peripheral blood or thyroid tissue (not recorded which). These receptors were taken from a woman under 30 with Graves' hyperthyroidism.

This clonotype was counted ten times or more. The chain uses TRBV5-1 and TRBJ2-2; TRBD2 matches 8 bases. CDR1 is SGHRS, CDR2 YFSETQ, per germline. After removal of 4 bases from V and 6 bases from J, the junction contained 5 bases not matched to a gene. The CDR3 has 14 residues. As DNA, the CDR3 is TGCGCCAGCAGCCCCAGCGGGGGACCCGGGGAGCTGTTTTTT. Its protein product is CASSPSGGPGELFF.

This clonotype was seen at least ten times. The chain joins TRBV7-2 to TRBJ1-5; 8 bases are shared with TRBD1. The CDR3 length is 16 residues. The J segment lost 4 bases and the V segment lost 1 base, leaving 6 bases of the junction unmatched. Per germline, CDR1 SGHTA and CDR2 FQGNSA. In DNA form, the CDR3 reads TGTGCCAGCAGCTTAGTAGACAGGGGCCGAAATCAGCCCCAGCATTTT. Residues: CASSLVDRGRNQPQHF.

This clonotype was detected once. This chain uses TRBV7-9 with TRBJ2-7, with D perhaps TRBD1 or TRBD2 (7 bases each). The CDR3 contains 13 residues. Germline V gene data show CDR1 as SEHNR and CDR2 as FQNEAQ (reference sequence). Trimming left V 5 bases short and J 5 bases short, with 13 bases between. The CDR3 loop reads CASSPGGAHEQYF. CDR3 DNA: TGTGCCAGCAGCCCAGGGGGGGCACACGAGCAGTACTTC. Supplemented by reference TRBV7-9 and TRBJ2-7, the full variable domain reads DTGVSQNPRHKITKRGQNVTFRCDPISEHNRLYWYRQTLGQGPEFLTYFQNEAQLEKSRLLSDRFSAERPKGSFSTLEIQRTEQGDSAMYLCASSPGGAHEQYFGPGTRLTVT.

The rearrangement uses TRBV7-9 and TRBJ1-2; no definite D call. This CDR3 is built from 15 residues. Trimming cost V 5 bases and J 6 bases, with 19 bases left between them. Germline V gives CDR1 SEHNR, CDR2 FQNEAQ (reference sequence). CDR3 DNA: TGTGCCAGCAGCCCGCCGGGCTGGACTAGCAATGGCTACACCTTC. Translated, it gives CASSPPGWTSNGYTF.

The chain links TRBV13 to TRBJ2-7; possibly TRBD1 or TRBD2 for D (5 bases each). V was shortened by 4 bases and J by 3 bases, with 13 bases between the two germline ends. The length of the CDR3 is 14 residues. CDR1 and CDR2 (germline): PRHDT, FYEKMQ (reference sequence). This CDR3 is CASSSAGSLYEQYF. The DNA for the CDR3 is TGTGCCAGCAGCTCGGCAGGGAGTCTCTACGAGCAGTACTTC.

At least ten counts were recorded for this clonotype. The CDR3: CASSQETGGTNSPLHF. CDR3 DNA: TGTGCCAGCAGCCAAGAGACAGGGGGCACGAATTCACCCCTCCACTTT. J is TRBJ1-6 and V is TRBV4-2, with 10 bases matching TRBD1. Per the germline V gene, CDR1 is LGHNA and CDR2 is YNFKEQ. The CDR3 totals 16 residues. J was trimmed by 7 bases and V by 0 bases; bases with no gene match: 3.

This clonotype was seen at least ten times. V usage is TRBV15 and J usage is TRBJ1-2; D is unclear. CDR1 and CDR2 from the germline V gene are LNHNV and YYDKDF (reference sequence). Between the trimmed V and J ends, which lost 2 bases and 7 bases, there was a span of 14 bases. CDR3 length equals 14 residues. The CDR3 loop reads CATSRTETAGGYTF. CDR3 coding DNA: TGTGCCACCAGCAGAACAGAAACAGCTGGTGGCTACACCTTC.

The count of this clonotype is one. Mismatch with germline at one junction end may stem from a read error. The chain recombines TRBV2 with TRBJ2-7; perhaps TRBD2 as D (6 bases). Germline assignment: CDR1 SNHLY and CDR2 FYNNEI. This CDR3 contains 9 residues. The CDR3 DNA is TGTGCCAGCAGTCGACTAGGGGCTTTC. This codes for CASSRLGAF. Looking up the rest from reference TRBV2 and TRBJ2-7 gives the full variable domain: EPEVTQTPSHQVTQMGQEVILRCVPISNHLYFYWYRQILGQKVEFLVSFYNNEISEKSEIFDDQFSVERPDGSNFTLKIRSTKLEDSAMYFCASSRLGAFGPGTRLTVT.

The chain employs TRBV6-5 and TRBJ2-7, with 11 bases matching TRBD1. Trimming at V came to 7 bases and at J to 6 bases, leaving 11 bases not matched to a gene. Germline CDR1 and CDR2: MNHEY and SVGAGI. This CDR3 spans 15 amino acids. The CDR3 DNA sequence: TGTGCCAGCACGCCGAGGCGGACAGGGGGCGCCGAGCAGTACTTC. It specifies CASTPRRTGGAEQYF.

A note on this clonotype: Given a much more abundant clone one base away, this may be a read error. The chain recombines TRBV7-9 with TRBJ2-2; TRBD2 aligns across 9 bases. This CDR3 region has 16 residues. Germline V gives CDR1 SEHNR, CDR2 FQNEAQ (reference sequence). V was pared by 3 bases and J by 4 bases, with 6 bases of the junction left unmatched. The CDR3 sequence: CASSFGGGRATGELFF. The CDR3 DNA reads as TGTGCCAGCAGCTTCGGTGGCGGGAGGGCCACCGGGGAGCTGTTTTTT. The full variable domain, rest sourced from reference TRBV7-9 and TRBJ2-2, is DTGVSQNPRHKITKRGQNVTFRCDPISEHNRLYWYRQTLGQGPEFLTYFQNEAQLEKSRLLSDRFSAERPKGSFSTLEIQRTEQGDSAMYLCASSFGGGRATGELFFGEGSRLTVL.

CDR3 sequence (DNA): TGTGCCTGGAACCGACAGGGCACTGAAGCTTTCTTT. It is translated as CAWNRQGTEAFF. The chain couples TRBV30 to TRBJ1-1; 7 bases line up with TRBD1. CDR1 and CDR2 from the germline V gene are GTSNPN and SVGIG (reference sequence). Trimming took 4 bases from V and 4 from J; bases not matched to a gene: 3. The CDR3 runs 12 residues.

This clonotype was seen ten or more times. The rearrangement joins TRBV5-1 to TRBJ1-1; D unresolved. The CDR3 covers 13 residues. V was pared by 0 bases and J by 4 bases, with 7 bases between. Germline values: CDR1 SGHRS, CDR2 YFSETQ. CDR3 protein: CASSLGGSTEAFF. CDR3 in DNA: TGCGCCAGCAGCTTGGGAGGCTCCACTGAAGCTTTCTTT.

The sample holds many counts of this clonotype. The chain is built from TRBV6-1 and TRBJ2-7; D is perhaps TRBD1 (6 bases). V lost 6 bases and J 2 bases, leaving 17 bases between the germline ends. CDR3 length: 15 residues. Germline assignment: CDR1 MNHNS and CDR2 SASEGT. The CDR3 DNA reads as TGTGCCAGCAGAAGAAAGCTGGACAGTGCCTACGAGCAGTACTTC. This encodes CASRRKLDSAYEQYF.

This clonotype appeared many times. The rearrangement uses TRBV6-5 and TRBJ1-6; tentatively, D is TRBD1 (6 bases). Germline CDR1 MNHEY, CDR2 SVGAGI. The ends were cut back, 8 bases at V and 6 bases at J, with 14 bases in the middle. This CDR3 region has 14 residues. The CDR3 DNA reads as TGTGCCAGCTCGGGTGGGGGGCCTAATTCACCCCTCCACTTT. Translated: CASSGGGPNSPLHF.

Many counts were recorded for this clonotype. The J gene is TRBJ2-7, the V gene TRBV29-1, with D possibly TRBD2 on 6 matching bases. Trimming took 7 bases from V and 2 from J, leaving 24 bases between them. The CDR3 is 16 residues long. Germline V gives CDR1 SQVTM, CDR2 ANQGSEA. The CDR3 here is CSANRRRGRSPYEQYF. CDR3 coding DNA: TGCAGCGCAAACAGGAGGAGGGGACGGTCCCCCTACGAGCAGTACTTC.

This clonotype was picked up many times. The chain has TRBV6-5 and TRBJ1-4; tentative D call: TRBD1 (5 bases). The CDR3 has 15 residues. V was pared by 6 bases and J by 2 bases, with 13 bases between. Germline V gives CDR1 MNHEY, CDR2 SVGAGI. In DNA, the CDR3 is TGTGCCAGCAGCCTATCCCAGGGTACTAATGAAAAACTGTTTTTT. Protein sequence: CASSLSQGTNEKLFF.

There are many counts of this clonotype. The chain employs TRBV6-4 and TRBJ2-6, with D unresolved. V was pared by 2 bases and J by 3 bases, with 5 bases between. The V gene's germline CDR1 is MRHNA and CDR2 SNTAGT. This CDR3 is 14 amino acids long. CDR3 amino acids: CASSDGDGANVLTF. Here the CDR3 DNA reads TGTGCCAGCAGTGACGGTGATGGGGCCAACGTCCTGACTTTC.

The V and J genes are TRBV29-1 and TRBJ1-1, with 11 nucleotides matching TRBD1. There are 13 residues in the CDR3. Germline loops: CDR1 SQVTM, CDR2 ANQGSEA. With 6 bases clipped from V and 6 bases from J, the junction kept 6 bases outside the gene matches. The CDR3 is CSVPGQGVAEAFF. CDR3 bases: TGCAGCGTGCCGGGACAGGGGGTGGCTGAAGCTTTCTTT. The full variable domain, with the rest looked up from reference TRBV29-1 and TRBJ1-1, is SAVISQKPSRDICQRGTSLTIQCQVDSQVTMMFWYRQQPGQSLTLIATANQGSEATYESGFVIDKFPISRPNLTFSTLTVSNMSPEDSSIYLCSVPGQGVAEAFFGQGTRLTVV.

This rearrangement joins TRBV7-9 to TRBJ2-1; the D call may be TRBD1 or TRBD2 (5 bases each). CDR3 length equals 11 residues. V was pared by 5 bases and J by 12 bases, with 11 bases between. Germline CDR1 is SEHNR and CDR2 is FQNEAQ (reference sequence). The CDR3 protein is CASSPRDLQFF. DNA for the CDR3: TGTGCCAGCAGCCCCCGGGACCTGCAGTTCTTC.

The rearrangement uses TRBV29-1 and TRBJ2-7; D might be TRBD2 (5 bases). Per germline, CDR1 SQVTM and CDR2 ANQGSEA. The V end lost 6 bases, the J end lost 7 bases, and 19 bases lay between the germline ends. CDR3 size: 13 residues. The chain's CDR3 is CSVPRSGSDEQYF. As DNA, the CDR3 is TGCAGCGTGCCCCGTTCGGGGTCGGATGAGCAGTACTTC.

The chain joins TRBV28 to TRBJ2-7, with 9 nucleotides matching TRBD1. This CDR3 has 14 amino acids. CDR1 is MDHEN and CDR2 is SYDVKM in the germline V gene. V was pared by 3 bases and J by 5 bases, with 5 bases of the junction left unmatched. The DNA for the CDR3 is TGTGCCAGCAGTTTGGGTGACAGGGGGGACGAGCAGTACTTC. It translates to CASSLGDRGDEQYF.

This clonotype was recorded many times. V usage is TRBV7-8 and J usage is TRBJ2-1, with TRBD2 matching over 14 bases. The germline gives CDR1 SGHVS, CDR2 FQNEAQ. The length of the CDR3 is 18 residues. V was pared by 5 bases and J by 1 base, with 7 bases of the junction left unmatched. The CDR3 spells CASSPRTSGRRSYNEQFF. As DNA, the CDR3 is TGTGCCAGCAGCCCACGGACTAGCGGGAGGAGGTCCTACAATGAGCAGTTCTTC. The full variable domain, with the rest looked up from reference TRBV7-8 and TRBJ2-1, is GAGVSQSPRYKVAKRGQDVALRCDPISGHVSLFWYQQALGQGPEFLTYFQNEAQLDKSGLPSDRFFAERPEGSVSTLKIQRTQQEDSAVYLCASSPRTSGRRSYNEQFFGPGTRLTVL.

This chain joins TRBV20-1 and TRBJ2-6, with D possibly matching TRBD1 (5 bases). The CDR3 totals 15 residues. Germline V gene lookup returns CDR1 DFQATT and CDR2 SNEGSKA (reference sequence). The ends were cut back, 0 bases at V and 2 bases at J, with 8 bases in the middle. This CDR3 is CSARDPGPGANVLTF. In nucleotides, the CDR3 is TGCAGTGCTAGAGATCCAGGGCCTGGGGCCAACGTCCTGACTTTC.

This clonotype appeared a few times. This sequence joins TRBV9 and TRBJ2-1, with 11 bases aligning to TRBD2. Looked up from germline, CDR1 is SGDLS and CDR2 is YYNGEE. Trimming removed 3 bases from V and 8 bases from J; junction bases left unmatched: 7. The CDR3 totals 15 residues. The CDR3 DNA follows: TGTGCCAGCAGCGGCACTAGCGGGAGTAGGGATGAGCAGTTCTTC. This gives the protein CASSGTSGSRDEQFF.

This clonotype appeared many times. CDR3: CASSQGLAGGPGQETQYF. Written as DNA, the CDR3 is TGTGCCAGCAGCCAAGGACTAGCGGGAGGGCCGGGTCAAGAGACCCAGTACTTC. V and J are TRBV4-2 and TRBJ2-5; 14 bases align to TRBD2. This CDR3 has 18 residues. V lost 1 base, J lost 2 bases, and 6 bases stayed unmatched. The germline V gene encodes CDR1 LGHNA and CDR2 YNFKEQ.

This clonotype was counted once. V usage is TRBV6-1 and J usage is TRBJ2-7; 11 bases fit TRBD1. V shed 5 bases and J 3 bases; nucleotides not matched to a gene: 3. This CDR3 is built from 14 residues. Per germline, CDR1 MNHNS and CDR2 SASEGT. CDR3: CASSPDRGHYEQYF. As DNA, the CDR3 is TGTGCCAGCAGTCCGGACAGGGGGCACTACGAGCAGTACTTC.